This T cell receptor (beta chain) emerged from a study of T-cell memory formation after mild COVID-19. Background on the study: Largely donor-specific sequence clusters came from two donors.

TCRalpha and TCRbeta libraries used 5'RACE with constant-segment primers and UMIs. A single record per CDR3 protein comes from TCRdb applying MiXCR to the 5' RACE reads. This table has 470,000 or so distinct CDR3 sequences, 15% to 20% appearing once. This clonotype occurred a few times. Germline CDR1 LNHNV, CDR2 YYDKDF (reference sequence). Between the trimmed V and J ends, which lost 0 bases and 4 bases, there was a span of 6 bases. CDR3 length equals 13 residues. The clonotype originates from a man between 18 and 35 years old who had mild COVID-19 (a few samples of this study predate the infection). Cell type and time point are not known. V gene TRBV15 combines with J gene TRBJ1-2; D ambiguous. Sequencing input: PBMCs or a T cell subset sorted from them (not recorded which). CDR3 sequence (DNA): TGTGCCACCAGCAGAGACAGGCTCTATGGCTACACCTTC. This translates into CATSRDRLYGYTF.